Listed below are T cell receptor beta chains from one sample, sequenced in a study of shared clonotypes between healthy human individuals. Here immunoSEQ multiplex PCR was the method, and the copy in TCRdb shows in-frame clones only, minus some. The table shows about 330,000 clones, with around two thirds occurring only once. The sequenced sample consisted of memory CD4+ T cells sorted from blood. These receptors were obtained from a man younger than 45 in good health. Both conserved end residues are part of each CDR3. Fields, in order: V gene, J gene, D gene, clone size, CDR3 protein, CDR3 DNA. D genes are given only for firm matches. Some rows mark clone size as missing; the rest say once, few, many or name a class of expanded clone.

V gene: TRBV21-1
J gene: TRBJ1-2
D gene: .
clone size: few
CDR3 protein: CASSKCAYVTLANYGYTF
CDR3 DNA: TGTGCCAGCAGCAAATGCGCTTACGTTACCTTAGCTAACTATGGCTACACCTTC

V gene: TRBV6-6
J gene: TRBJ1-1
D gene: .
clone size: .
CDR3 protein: CASSTRQYQAFF
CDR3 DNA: TGTGCCAGCAGTACCCGACAGTATCAAGCTTTCTTT

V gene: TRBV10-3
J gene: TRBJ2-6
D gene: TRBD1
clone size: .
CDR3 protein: CAIPQGESSGANVLTF
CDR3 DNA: TGTGCCATTCCCCAGGGGGAGAGCTCTGGGGCCAACGTCCTGACTTTC

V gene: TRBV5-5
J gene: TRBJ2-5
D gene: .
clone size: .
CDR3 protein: CASSSVPTGRETQYF
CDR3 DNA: TGTGCCAGCAGCTCCGTACCCACAGGGAGGGAGACCCAGTACTTC

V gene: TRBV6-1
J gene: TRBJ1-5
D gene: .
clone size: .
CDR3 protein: CASETGNRQPQHF
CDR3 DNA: TGTGCCAGCGAAACAGGGAATAGGCAGCCCCAGCATTTT

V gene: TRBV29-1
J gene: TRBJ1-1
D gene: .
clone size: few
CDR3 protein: CSVARGWGMNTEAFF
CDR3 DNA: TGCAGCGTTGCCAGGGGATGGGGCATGAACACTGAAGCTTTCTTT

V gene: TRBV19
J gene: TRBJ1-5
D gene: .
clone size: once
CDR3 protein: CASSIDVNQPQHF
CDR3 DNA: TGTGCCAGTAGTATTGACGTAAATCAGCCCCAGCATTTT

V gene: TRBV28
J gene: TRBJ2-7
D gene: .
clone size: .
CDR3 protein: CASSRPPEKRRDYEQYF
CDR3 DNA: TGTGCCAGCAGTCGCCCGCCGGAAAAAAGGCGGGACTACGAGCAGTACTTC

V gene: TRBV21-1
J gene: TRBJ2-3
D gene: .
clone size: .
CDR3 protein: CASSKAWGGIPQIRGF
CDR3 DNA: TGTGCCAGCAGCAAAGCTTGGGGCGGTATCCCACAGATACGAGGTTTT

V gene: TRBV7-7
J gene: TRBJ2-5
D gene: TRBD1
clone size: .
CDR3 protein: CASSQGTGGAETQYF
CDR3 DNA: TGTGCTAGCAGCCAGGGGACAGGGGGCGCAGAGACCCAGTACTTC

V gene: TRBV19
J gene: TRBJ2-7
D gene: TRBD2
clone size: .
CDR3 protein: CASNMLAGEGEQYF
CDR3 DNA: TGTGCCAGTAATATGCTAGCGGGAGAAGGCGAGCAGTACTTC

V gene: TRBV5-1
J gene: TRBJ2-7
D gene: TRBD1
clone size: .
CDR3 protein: CASSQGANNYEQYF
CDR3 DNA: TGCGCCAGCAGCCAGGGGGCCAACAACTACGAGCAGTACTTC

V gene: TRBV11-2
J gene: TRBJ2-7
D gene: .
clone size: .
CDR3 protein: CASSSWTEYSYEQYF
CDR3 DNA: TGTGCCAGCAGCTCCTGGACAGAATACTCCTACGAGCAGTACTTC

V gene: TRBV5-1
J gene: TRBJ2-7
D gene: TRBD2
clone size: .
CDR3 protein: CASSLGKRGPTWEQYF
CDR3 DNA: TGCGCCAGCAGCTTGGGGAAGCGGGGACCCACGTGGGAGCAGTACTTC

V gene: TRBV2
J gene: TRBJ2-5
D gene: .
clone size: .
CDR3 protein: CASSGTGRVRQETQYF
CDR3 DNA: TGTGCCAGCAGTGGTACAGGGAGGGTGCGACAAGAGACCCAGTACTTC

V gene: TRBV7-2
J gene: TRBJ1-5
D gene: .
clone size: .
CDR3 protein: CASSPPGRSNQPQHF
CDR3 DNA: TGTGCCAGCAGCCCTCCGGGACGGTCCAATCAGCCCCAGCATTTT

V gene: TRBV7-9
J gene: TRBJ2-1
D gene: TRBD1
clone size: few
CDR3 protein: CASSPRTGTSYNEQFF
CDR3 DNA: TGTGCCAGCAGCCCCAGGACAGGGACATCCTACAATGAGCAGTTCTTC

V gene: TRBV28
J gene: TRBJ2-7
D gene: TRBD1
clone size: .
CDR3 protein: CASSPSRDRGCYF
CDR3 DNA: TGTGCCAGCAGCCCTTCCCGGGACAGGGGTTGTTACTTC

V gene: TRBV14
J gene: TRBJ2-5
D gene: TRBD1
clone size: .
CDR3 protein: CASSQEGQGERLETQYF
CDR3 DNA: TGTGCCAGCAGCCAAGAAGGGCAGGGGGAACGACTAGAGACCCAGTACTTC

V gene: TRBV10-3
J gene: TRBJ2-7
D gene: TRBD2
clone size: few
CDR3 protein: CAISSTTSGKSTYEQYF
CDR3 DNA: TGTGCCATCAGTTCTACGACTAGCGGGAAGTCTACCTACGAGCAGTACTTC

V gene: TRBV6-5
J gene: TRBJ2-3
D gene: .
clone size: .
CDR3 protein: CAAKKTSTDTQYF
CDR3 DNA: TGTGCCGCAAAGAAGACTAGCACAGATACGCAGTATTTT

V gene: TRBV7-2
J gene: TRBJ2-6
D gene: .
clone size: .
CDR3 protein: CASSLGRRVTGANVLTF
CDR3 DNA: TGTGCCAGCAGCTTAGGGCGAAGGGTAACAGGGGCCAACGTCCTGACTTTC

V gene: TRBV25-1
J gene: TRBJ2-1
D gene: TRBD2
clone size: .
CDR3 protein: CATGLAGGNEQFF
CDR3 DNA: TGTGCCACGGGGCTAGCGGGTGGCAATGAGCAGTTCTTC

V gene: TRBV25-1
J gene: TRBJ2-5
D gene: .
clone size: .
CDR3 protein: CASSEQRPGETQYF
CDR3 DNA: TGTGCCAGCAGTGAACAGCGACCTGGGGAGACCCAGTACTTC

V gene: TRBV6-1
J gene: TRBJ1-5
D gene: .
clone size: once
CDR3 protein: CASSVSGFGNQPQHF
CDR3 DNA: TGTGCCAGCAGCGTTTCAGGGTTCGGCAATCAGCCCCAGCATTTT

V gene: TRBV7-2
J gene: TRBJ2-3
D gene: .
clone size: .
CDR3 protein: CASSLGISTDTQYF
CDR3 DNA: TGTGCCAGCAGCTTAGGTATTAGCACAGATACGCAGTATTTT

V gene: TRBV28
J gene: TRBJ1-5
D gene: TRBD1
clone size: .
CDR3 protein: CASSPKGAGNQPQHF
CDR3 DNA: TGTGCCAGCAGTCCCAAGGGGGCTGGCAATCAGCCCCAGCATTTT

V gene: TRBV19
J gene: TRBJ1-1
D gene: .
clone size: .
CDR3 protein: CASSIPGRNTEAFF
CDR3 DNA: TGTGCCAGTAGTATTCCTGGGAGGAACACTGAAGCTTTCTTT

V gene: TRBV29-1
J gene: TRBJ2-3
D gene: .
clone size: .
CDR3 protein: CSASRGTYTDTQYF
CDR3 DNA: TGCAGCGCCTCTAGAGGCACCTACACAGATACGCAGTATTTT

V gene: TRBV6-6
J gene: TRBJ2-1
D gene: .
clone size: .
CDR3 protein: CASSYSVEQFF
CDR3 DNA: TGTGCCAGCAGTTACTCTGTAGAGCAGTTCTTC

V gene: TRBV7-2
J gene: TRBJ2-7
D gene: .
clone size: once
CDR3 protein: CASSLQGGYYEQYF
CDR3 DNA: TGTGCCAGCAGCTTACAGGGCGGATACTACGAGCAGTACTTC

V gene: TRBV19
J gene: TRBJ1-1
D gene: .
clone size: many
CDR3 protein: CASSSRPGLNTEAFF
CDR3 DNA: TGTGCCAGTAGTTCACGACCGGGACTTAACACTGAAGCTTTCTTT

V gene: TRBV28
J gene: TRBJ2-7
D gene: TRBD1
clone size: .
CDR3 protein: CASSTYRDRGHEQYF
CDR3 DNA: TGTGCCAGCAGCACATACCGGGACAGGGGGCACGAGCAGTACTTC

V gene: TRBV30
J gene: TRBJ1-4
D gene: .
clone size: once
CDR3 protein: CAWSAGATNEKLFF
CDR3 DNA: TGTGCCTGGTCAGCGGGGGCAACTAATGAAAAACTGTTTTTT

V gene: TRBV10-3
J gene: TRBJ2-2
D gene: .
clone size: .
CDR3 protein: CAISESPAMFGIDTGELFF
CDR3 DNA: TGTGCCATCAGTGAGTCACCTGCGATGTTTGGGATAGACACCGGGGAGCTGTTTTTT

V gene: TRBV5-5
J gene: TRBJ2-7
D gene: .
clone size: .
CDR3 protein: CASSLAGDEQYF
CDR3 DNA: TGTGCCAGCAGCTTGGCTGGGGACGAGCAGTACTTC

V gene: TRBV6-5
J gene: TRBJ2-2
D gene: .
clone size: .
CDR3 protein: CASSRTNTGELFF
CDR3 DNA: TGTGCCAGTTCCCGAACTAACACCGGGGAGCTGTTTTTT

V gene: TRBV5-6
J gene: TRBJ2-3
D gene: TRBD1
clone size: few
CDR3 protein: CASSLVDRGPRTDTQYF
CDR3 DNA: TGTGCCAGCAGCTTAGTAGACAGGGGGCCCCGCACAGATACGCAGTATTTT

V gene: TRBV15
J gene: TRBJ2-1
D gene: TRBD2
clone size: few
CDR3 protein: CATSRGTSGSSYNEQFF
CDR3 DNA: TGTGCCACCAGCAGAGGGACTAGCGGGAGCTCCTACAATGAGCAGTTCTTC

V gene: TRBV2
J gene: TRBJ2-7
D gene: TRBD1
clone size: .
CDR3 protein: CASSVGGDRGEQYF
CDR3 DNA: TGTGCCAGCAGTGTGGGAGGGGACAGGGGAGAGCAGTACTTC

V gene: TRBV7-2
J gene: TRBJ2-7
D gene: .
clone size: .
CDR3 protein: CASSSRTESSSYEQYF
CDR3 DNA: TGTGCCAGCAGCTCCCGTACAGAATCGAGCTCCTACGAGCAGTACTTC

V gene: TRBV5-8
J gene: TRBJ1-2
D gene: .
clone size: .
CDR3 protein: CASSPQPGVGYTF
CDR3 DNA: TGTGCCAGCAGCCCACAACCAGGGGTAGGCTACACCTTC

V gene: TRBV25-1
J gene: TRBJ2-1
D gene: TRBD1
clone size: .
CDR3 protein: CASHPTGGTYNEQFF
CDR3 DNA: TGTGCCAGCCACCCGACAGGGGGTACCTACAATGAGCAGTTCTTC

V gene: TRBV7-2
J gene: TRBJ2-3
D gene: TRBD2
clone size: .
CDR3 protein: CASSPRTSGSRDTQYF
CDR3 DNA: TGTGCCAGCAGCCCGAGGACTAGCGGGTCTAGAGATACGCAGTATTTT

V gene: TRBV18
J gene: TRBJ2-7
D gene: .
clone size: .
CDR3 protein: CASSPFSGYEQYF
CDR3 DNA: TGTGCCAGCTCACCATTCTCAGGGTACGAGCAGTACTTC

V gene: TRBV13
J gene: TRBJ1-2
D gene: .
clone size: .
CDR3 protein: CASSLQGTNYGYTF
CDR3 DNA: TGTGCCAGCAGCTTACAGGGGACTAACTATGGCTACACCTTC

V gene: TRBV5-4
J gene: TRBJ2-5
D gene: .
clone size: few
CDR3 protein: CASSRATAETQYF
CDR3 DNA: TGTGCCAGCAGCAGGGCGACGGCGGAGACCCAGTACTTC

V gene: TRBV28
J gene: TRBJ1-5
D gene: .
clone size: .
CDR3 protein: CASSLQGSGNQPQHF
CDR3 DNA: TGTGCCAGCAGCCTCCAGGGATCGGGCAATCAGCCCCAGCATTTT

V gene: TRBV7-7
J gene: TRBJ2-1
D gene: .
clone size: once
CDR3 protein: CASSPRGATYNEQFF
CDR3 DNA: TGTGCCAGCAGCCCCCGAGGGGCGACCTATAATGAGCAGTTCTTC

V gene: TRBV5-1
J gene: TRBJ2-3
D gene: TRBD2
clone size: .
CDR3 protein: CASSLGASGGPADTQYF
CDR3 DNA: TGCGCCAGCAGCTTGGGGGCTAGCGGGGGCCCGGCAGATACGCAGTATTTT

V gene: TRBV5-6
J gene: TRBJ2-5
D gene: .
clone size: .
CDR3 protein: CASSLRERRETQYF
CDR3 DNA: TGTGCCAGCAGCTTAAGGGAACGTAGAGAGACCCAGTACTTC

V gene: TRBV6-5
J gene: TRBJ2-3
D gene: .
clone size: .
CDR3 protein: CASSYSAPDTDTQYF
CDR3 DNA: TGTGCCAGCAGTTACTCGGCTCCCGACACAGATACGCAGTATTTT

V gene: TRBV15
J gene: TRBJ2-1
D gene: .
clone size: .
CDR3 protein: CATSRQGNSYNEQFF
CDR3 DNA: TGTGCCACCAGCAGACAGGGCAACTCCTACAATGAGCAGTTCTTC

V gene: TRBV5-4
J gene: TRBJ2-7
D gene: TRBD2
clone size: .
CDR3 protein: CASSGGRALGYEQYF
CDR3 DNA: TGTGCCAGCAGTGGCGGGAGGGCCCTCGGGTACGAGCAGTACTTC

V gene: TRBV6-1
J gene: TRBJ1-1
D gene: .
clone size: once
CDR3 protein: CATGRSGMMNTEAFF
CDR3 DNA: TGTGCCACCGGACGGTCCGGGATGATGAACACTGAAGCTTTCTTT

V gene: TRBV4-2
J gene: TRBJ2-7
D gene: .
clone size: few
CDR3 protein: CASSQPSGAYEQYF
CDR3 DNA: TGTGCCAGCAGCCAACCATCCGGGGCCTACGAGCAGTACTTC

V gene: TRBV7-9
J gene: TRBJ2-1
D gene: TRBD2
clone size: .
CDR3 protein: CASTPGTSGGDEQFF
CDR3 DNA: TGTGCCAGCACCCCGGGGACTAGCGGGGGCGATGAGCAGTTCTTC

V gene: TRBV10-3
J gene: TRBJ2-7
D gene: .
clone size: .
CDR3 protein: CAISESFAKYEQYF
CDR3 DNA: TGTGCCATCAGTGAGTCGTTTGCGAAATACGAGCAGTACTTC

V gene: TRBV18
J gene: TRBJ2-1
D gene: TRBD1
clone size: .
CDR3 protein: CASTATGDEQFF
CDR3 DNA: TGTGCCAGCACCGCGACAGGGGATGAGCAGTTCTTC

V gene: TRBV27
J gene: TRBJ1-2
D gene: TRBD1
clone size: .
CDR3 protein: CASSLSPTGLYGYTF
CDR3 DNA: TGTGCCAGCAGTTTATCTCCGACAGGGCTCTATGGCTACACCTTC